The 17 T cell receptor beta chains below all came from one sample that was sequenced in a study of blood T cell repertoires in COVID-19. The table came from immunoSEQ multiplex PCR; TCRdb's copy has only in-frame clones and leaves some out. The profile shows about 79,000 clones, about 89% of them singletons. What was sequenced was peripheral blood. Receptors originate from a man in his 70s with active or convalescent COVID-19.

The chain is built from TRBV5-1 and TRBJ1-1; D not resolved. V was cut by 0 bases and J by 0 bases, with 9 bases left in between. Looked up from germline, CDR1 is SGHRS and CDR2 is YFSETQ. CDR3 length: 15 residues. Written as DNA, the CDR3 is TGCGCCAGCAGCTTGGTGGGCCGGCTGAACACTGAAGCTTTCTTT. Its protein is CASSLVGRLNTEAFF.

This clone was seen only a few times. The chain has TRBV6-5 and TRBJ1-2; 9 nucleotides match TRBD1. V lost 6 bases to trimming and J lost 7 bases; unmatched junction nucleotides: 6. Germline CDR1 reads MNHEY; CDR2 reads SVGAGI. There are 13 residues in the CDR3. The CDR3 coding sequence is TGTGCCAGCAGAAGACAGGGACAGGGTGGCTACACCTTC. Its translation: CASRRQGQGGYTF.

Only one count was recorded for this clone. V gene TRBV5-8 combines with J gene TRBJ2-5; D perhaps matches TRBD2 (6 bases). Trimming took off 2 bases at V and 5 bases at J, with 13 bases between the two ends. CDR1 and CDR2 from the germline V gene are SGHTS and YDEGEE. This CDR3 is built from 14 residues. The CDR3 DNA is TGTGCCAGCAGCTTTCCGGGGGTTCGGGAGACCCAGTACTTC. Translated, it gives CASSFPGVRETQYF.

This rearrangement joins TRBV30 to TRBJ1-3; a possible D gene is TRBD1 (5 bases). V lost 8 bases and J 1 base, leaving 9 bases between the germline ends. The CDR3 extends over 12 amino acids. The germline gives CDR1 GTSNPN, CDR2 SVGIG (reference sequence). The CDR3 spells CAAQGSGNTIYF. CDR3 sequence (DNA): TGTGCCGCCCAGGGTTCTGGAAACACCATATATTTT.

The chain has TRBV5-6 and TRBJ1-6; D may be TRBD1 (5 bases). Germline V lookup: CDR1 SGHDT, CDR2 YYEEEE. The CDR3 consists of 16 residues. The V end lost 4 bases, the J end lost 8 bases, and 19 bases lay between the germline ends. This CDR3 reads CASSLWTRVSDSPLHF. The CDR3 bases are TGTGCCAGCAGCCTGTGGACCAGGGTTTCCGATTCACCCCTCCACTTT.

This clone showed up just once. V gene TRBV6-5 combines with J gene TRBJ2-5, with D possibly matching TRBD2 (6 bases). Germline lookup yields CDR1 MNHEY and CDR2 SVGAGI. V was cut by 5 bases and J by 1 base, with 14 bases left in between. CDR3 length equals 15 residues. The CDR3 bases are TGTGCCAGCAGTCCCGCGGGGTCGTCCCAAGAGACCCAGTACTTC. Its protein product is CASSPAGSSQETQYF.

The chain has TRBV20-1 and TRBJ2-1; the D is unclear. Germline V gene lookup returns CDR1 DFQATT and CDR2 SNEGSKA (reference sequence). There are 11 residues in the CDR3. V was clipped by 1 base and J by 5 bases, with 3 bases between them. The CDR3: CSARADNEQFF. The CDR3 coding sequence is TGCAGTGCTAGAGCTGACAATGAGCAGTTCTTC.

This rearrangement joins TRBV18 to TRBJ2-5; maybe TRBD1 (5 bases). From germline, CDR1 is KGHSH and CDR2 LQKENI. This CDR3 contains 15 residues. With 3 bases removed from V and 5 bases from J, the gap between germline ends came to 16 bases. CDR3 loop: CASSPAGIAGETQYF. The CDR3 DNA reads as TGTGCCAGCTCACCGGCAGGTATCGCAGGGGAGACCCAGTACTTC.

This chain joins TRBV4-2 and TRBJ1-5, with a tentative D call TRBD1 (5 bases). This CDR3 has 15 amino acids. Germline CDR1 LGHNA, CDR2 YNFKEQ. The germline V and J ends were trimmed by 4 bases and 2 bases, with 12 bases remaining between them. CDR3 nucleotide sequence: TGTGCCAGCAGCCTCCTGGGGGGGGGCAATCAGCCCCAGCATTTT. The encoded protein is CASSLLGGGNQPQHF.

This chain joins TRBV11-2 and TRBJ1-2; 8 bases are shared with TRBD1. Germline CDR1 and CDR2: SGHAT and FQNNGV. The CDR3 covers 18 residues. J lost 0 bases, V lost 5 bases, and 14 bases had no gene match. The CDR3 DNA follows: TGTGCCAGCAGCGGCCCCATGGACAGGGACGGAGCTAACTATGGCTACACCTTC. Protein sequence: CASSGPMDRDGANYGYTF.

The genes are TRBV24-1 and TRBJ1-2; 7 nucleotides agree with TRBD1. Germline V lookup: CDR1 KGHDR, CDR2 SFDVKD. The length of the CDR3 is 15 residues. With V trimmed by 4 bases and J by 1 base, 5 bases remained unmatched. CDR3 nucleotides: TGTGCCACCAGTGACGGGACAGTTAGTAACTATGGCTACACCTTC. Protein product: CATSDGTVSNYGYTF.

This chain links TRBV6-5 with TRBJ1-1; D unclear. The CDR3 runs to 13 residues. The germline CDR1 and CDR2 sequences are MNHEY and SVGAGI. V shed 3 bases and J shed 1 base, with 6 bases lying between them. The CDR3 coding sequence is TGTGCCAGCAGTTATCGACAGAACACTGAAGCTTTCTTT. This codes for CASSYRQNTEAFF.

The chain couples TRBV15 to TRBJ2-5; 7 bases align to TRBD2. Germline values: CDR1 LNHNV, CDR2 YYDKDF (reference sequence). The length of the CDR3 is 15 residues. V shed 0 bases, J shed 5 bases, and the junction held 6 bases outside the gene matches. CDR3 sequence (DNA): TGTGCCACCAGCAGAGACCCGGGGAGGGGCGAGACCCAGTACTTC. Protein sequence: CATSRDPGRGETQYF.

The chain is built from TRBV15 and TRBJ1-4; 7 bases fit TRBD1. Germline V gives CDR1 LNHNV, CDR2 YYDKDF (reference sequence). V trimming: 4 bases; J trimming: 6 bases; junction bases outside the gene matches: 14. This CDR3 is 17 amino acids long. CDR3 in amino acids: CATSNPKVGTADEKLFF. In DNA, the CDR3 is TGTGCCACCAGCAACCCTAAGGTAGGGACAGCGGATGAAAAACTGTTTTTT.

The J gene is TRBJ2-7, the V gene TRBV12-3 or TRBV12-4, with a tentative D call TRBD1 (5 bases). Trimming left V 6 bases short and J 3 bases short, with 9 bases between. This CDR3 region has 12 residues. CDR3 DNA sequence: TGTGCCAGCAGCCCCGACAGCTACGAGCAGTACTTC. Encoded protein: CASSPDSYEQYF.

V usage is TRBV6-6 and J usage is TRBJ1-1, with D possibly being TRBD1 (6 bases). Between the trimmed V and J ends, which lost 0 bases and 7 bases, there was a span of 9 bases. Germline lookup yields CDR1 MNHNY and CDR2 SVGAGI (reference sequence). CDR3 length equals 13 residues. In DNA form, the CDR3 reads TGTGCCAGCAGTTACTCGAGGACAGATGAAGCTTTCTTT. Protein product: CASSYSRTDEAFF.

The chain couples TRBV7-2 to TRBJ2-7; the match to TRBD1 covers 7 bases. J was trimmed by 3 bases and V by 4 bases; bases with no gene match: 21. Germline CDR1 is SGHTA and CDR2 is FQGNSA. The CDR3 sequence is 19 residues long. The CDR3 protein is CASSSGGRGRGSSFYEQYF. DNA for the CDR3: TGTGCCAGCAGCTCAGGAGGTAGGGGGCGCGGGTCGAGCTTCTACGAGCAGTACTTC.